This TCR beta chain was captured in a study of blood T cells in healthy people across ages. A single count supports this clonotype. Its antigen is unidentified. Whole-study results and caveats: The study could not conclusively compare naive and antigen-experienced cells, given its unsorted PBMCs. Comparison with aged donors showed that long-lived donors had more naive CD4+ cells and higher diversity.

The ends were cut back, 1 base at V and 3 bases at J, with 7 bases in the middle. The germline V gene encodes CDR1 SQVTM and CDR2 ANQGSEA. The CDR3 has 12 residues. A sample-barcoded 5' primer and a J-beta primer mix were used in a second PCR of about 6 to 12 cycles. TCRdb reprocessed the 5' RACE reads with MiXCR, giving one entry per CDR3 protein. The repertoire includes a few hundred thousand distinct CDR3 sequences, about 29% of them detected once, and approximately 3.6% sits in the top ten. A minimum of 5 micrograms of total RNA was extracted per sample. The sample also formed part of further work on T cells of mothers and their children. That report notes: Versus unrelated pairs, overlap was slightly higher in related mother-child pairs, without reaching significance.

The receptor comes from a boy aged 2-9 years in good health. The source material was blood. The genes are TRBV29-1 and TRBJ2-7; possibly TRBD1 for D (6 bases). The CDR3 is CSVEGGGYEQYF. The CDR3 DNA is TGCAGCGTTGAAGGAGGGGGCTACGAGCAGTACTTC.